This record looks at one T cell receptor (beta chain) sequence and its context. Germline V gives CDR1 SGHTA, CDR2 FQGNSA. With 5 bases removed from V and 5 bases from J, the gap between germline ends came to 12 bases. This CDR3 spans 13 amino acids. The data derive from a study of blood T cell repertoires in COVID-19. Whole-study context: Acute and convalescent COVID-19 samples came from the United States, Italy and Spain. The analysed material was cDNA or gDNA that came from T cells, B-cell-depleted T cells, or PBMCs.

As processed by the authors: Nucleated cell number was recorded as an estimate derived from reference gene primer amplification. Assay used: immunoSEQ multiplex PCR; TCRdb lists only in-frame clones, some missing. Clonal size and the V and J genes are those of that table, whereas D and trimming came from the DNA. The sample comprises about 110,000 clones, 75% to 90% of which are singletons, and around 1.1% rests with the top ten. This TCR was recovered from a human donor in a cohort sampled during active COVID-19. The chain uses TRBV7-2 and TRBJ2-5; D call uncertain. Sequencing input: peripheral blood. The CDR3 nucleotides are TGTGCCAGCAGCCCAGACATGAAGGAGACCCAGTACTTC. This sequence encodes CASSPDMKETQYF.